This TCR beta chain derives from a study of cytomegalovirus exposure and HLA in healthy donors. Notes on the study in general: Earlier analysis looked at TCR beta V segments, and most were productive about 90% or about 30% of the time. High sensitivity and specificity were reportedly achieved when the classifier diagnosed cytomegalovirus status. Researchers had no immune exposure information except CMV serostatus available. Several top significant clusters appeared, in a later analysis, to be linked to common viral pathogens.

Primers for the PCR totalled 60 Vbeta and 13 Jbeta. Produced via immunoSEQ multiplex PCR; TCRdb's table is partial and in-frame only. This table has under 250,000 clones, around 76% appearing once. The CDR3 is 14 amino acids. J gave up 5 bases and V 3 bases, and 1 base lay outside the gene matches. Germline V gene lookup returns CDR1 KGHSH and CDR2 LQKENI. A note on this clone: As yet, its antigen is unknown. The same CDR3 can be traced to other DNA sequences in this sample.

Sequencing was performed on PBMCs. The receptor was isolated from a young man in good health and CMV-seronegative. V gene TRBV18 combines with J gene TRBJ1-5, with 10 bases matching TRBD1. CDR3 protein: CASSPGQGDQPQHF. CDR3 sequence (DNA): TGTGCCAGCTCACCTGGACAGGGGGATCAGCCCCAGCATTTT.